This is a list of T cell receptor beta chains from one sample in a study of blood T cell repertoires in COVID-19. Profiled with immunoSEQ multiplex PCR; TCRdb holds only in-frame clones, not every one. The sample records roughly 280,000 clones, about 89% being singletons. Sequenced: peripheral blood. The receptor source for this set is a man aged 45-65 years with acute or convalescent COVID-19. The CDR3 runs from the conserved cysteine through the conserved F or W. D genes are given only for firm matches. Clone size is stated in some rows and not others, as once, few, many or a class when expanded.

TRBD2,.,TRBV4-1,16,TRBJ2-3,CASSQDRDYYTDTQYF,TGCGCCAGCAGCCAAGATCGGGACTACTACACAGATACGCAGTATTTT
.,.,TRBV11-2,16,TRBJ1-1,CASSLRGAFLGTEAFF,TGTGCCAGCAGCTTGCGGGGGGCTTTCCTGGGCACTGAAGCTTTCTTT
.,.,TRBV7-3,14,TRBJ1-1,CASSLRPGNTEAFF,TGTGCCAGCAGCTTACGGCCGGGGAACACTGAAGCTTTCTTT
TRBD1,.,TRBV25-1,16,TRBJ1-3,CASSLGQGKPGDTIYF,TGTGCCAGCAGTCTTGGACAGGGGAAACCGGGAGACACCATATATTTT
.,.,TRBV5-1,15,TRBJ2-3,CASSLAFPSTDTQYF,TGCGCCAGCAGCTTGGCCTTCCCTAGCACAGATACGCAGTATTTT
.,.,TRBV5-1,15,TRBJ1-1,CASDPSGEGTTEAFF,TGCGCCAGCGACCCCTCGGGGGAGGGGACCACTGAAGCTTTCTTT
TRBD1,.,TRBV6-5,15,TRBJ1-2,CASRSRDSDFGGYTF,TGTGCCAGCAGAAGCCGGGACAGCGATTTCGGGGGCTACACCTTC
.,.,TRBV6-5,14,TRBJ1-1,CASSYREGVTEAFF,TGTGCAAGCAGTTACCGGGAGGGAGTCACTGAAGCTTTCTTT
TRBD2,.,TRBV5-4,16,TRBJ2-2,CASSAGLAGNTGELFF,TGTGCCAGCAGCGCGGGACTAGCGGGGAACACCGGGGAGCTGTTTTTT
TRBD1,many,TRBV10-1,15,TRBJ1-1,CASSSNRGGNTEAFF,TGCGCCAGCAGTTCAAACAGGGGCGGGAACACTGAAGCTTTCTTT
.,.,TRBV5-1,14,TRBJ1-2,CASSLTSGNYGYTF,TGCGCCAGCAGCTTGACGTCAGGGAACTATGGCTACACCTTC